Below are 14 T cell receptor beta chains sequenced from a single sample in a study of tumor-infiltrating lymphocytes in primary liver carcinoma. The authors made TCR beta cDNA from about 500 ng total RNA with a constant-region primer. Libraries covering TCR beta were generated through three nested multiplex PCR rounds (using a slightly modified ARM-PCR). TRBV1-TRBV30 forward primers paired with a C-beta reverse primer were used in the first two PCR rounds, which ran approximately 10 cycles each. In TCRdb, the multiplex PCR reads were re-called with MiXCR into one record per CDR3 protein. The repertoire includes under 25,000 distinct CDR3 sequences, approximately 77% of them detected once, and more than 30% sits in the top ten. Total RNA and DNA came together from approximately 22-30 mg of bulk tissue without cell sorting. Source material: liver tumor tissue from sampling region 5. Subset indicated: tumor region T5, tumor centre. The receptors shown here come from a woman between 25 and 40 years old with primary liver carcinoma and hepatitis B virus infection.

This clonotype is classed as medium-sized (0.01 to 0.1%). The chain is built from TRBV29-1 and TRBJ2-1; D perhaps matches TRBD2 (5 bases). This CDR3 region has 12 residues. The ends were cut back, 6 bases at V and 7 bases at J, with 13 bases in the middle. Germline V CDR1 and CDR2: SQVTM, ANQGSEA. The CDR3 is CSVEDWRNEQFF. The CDR3 DNA reads TGCAGCGTCGAGGACTGGCGGAATGAGCAGTTCTTC.

This clonotype is classed as medium-sized. The rearrangement joins TRBV12-3 or TRBV12-4 to TRBJ1-1; D might be TRBD1 (5 bases). This CDR3 is built from 14 residues. Trimming left V 5 bases short and J 4 bases short, with 14 bases between. CDR3 protein: CASSPGPGSTEAFF. CDR3 DNA: TGTGCCAGCAGTCCGGGACCGGGAAGCACTGAAGCTTTCTTT.

To note about this clonotype: At one end, the junction sequence differs from germline, possibly due to a read error. The chain couples TRBV7-8 to TRBJ1-2, with D possibly matching TRBD1 (6 bases). The CDR3 has 12 amino acids. CDR1 SGHVS and CDR2 FQNEAQ come from the germline V gene. This chain's CDR3 is CATPGHFNCYIF. The CDR3 region has the DNA TGTGCCACCCCGGGACACTTTAATTGCTACATCTTC.

Turning to this clonotype: One end of the junction fails to match germline, which may point to a read error. The chain uses TRBV11-2 and TRBJ2-7, with a possible D match to TRBD2 (5 bases). CDR1 and CDR2 from the germline V gene are SGHAT and FQNNGV. The CDR3 has 15 amino acids. The CDR3 loop is CAISLGTRDLRGQYF. The CDR3 DNA reads TGTGCCATCAGCTTAGGAACGAGGGATCTACGCGGGCAGTATTTC.

The chain recombines TRBV20-1 with TRBJ2-1; 7 nucleotides match TRBD2. The junction had 24 bases not matched to a gene; V was cut back by 0 bases and J by 16 bases. The CDR3 loop spans 17 amino acids. Per the germline V gene, CDR1 is DFQATT and CDR2 is SNEGSKA (reference sequence). The DNA for the CDR3 is TGCAGTGCTAGAGACTCCCGGGGGACTAACGGGAGCTATGAACAATTCTTC. Protein: CSARDSRGTNGSYEQFF.

Concerning this clonotype itself: The conserved phenylalanine or tryptophan normally closing the CDR3 is absent here, so this likely arose from a read error. The DNA is left out, because the CDR3 cannot be placed on it with certainty; the CDR3 is given as TCRdb lists it. This chain links TRBV4-3 with TRBJ2-7; the D call TRBD1 from the table was never checked on the DNA. CDR1 and CDR2 from the germline V gene are LGHNA and YSLEER. With termini counted, the CDR3 has 18 amino acids. The CDR3 sequence is CASSQAVTGGHISYEQHL.

Only one count was recorded for this clonotype. The junction and the germline gene differ at one end; a read error may be behind it. The chain has TRBV28 and TRBJ2-7; D unclear. The V gene's germline CDR1 is MDHEN and CDR2 SYDVKM. This CDR3 has 18 amino acids. The CDR3 reads CDSSFGLVSRLFSDDQYF. The CDR3 bases are TGTGACAGCAGTTTTGGCTTGGTAAGCCGGTTGTTTTCCGACGACCAGTACTTC.

Concerning this clonotype: One junction end disagrees with the germline gene, perhaps due to a read error. CDR3 sequence: CARSSKWSYNSPLHF. In DNA form, the CDR3 reads TGTGCCAGGAGCTCTAAGTGGAGCTATAATTCACCACTCCACTTT. The chain employs TRBV11-3 and TRBJ1-6; D gene unclear. The CDR3 consists of 15 residues. CDR1 and CDR2 (germline): SGHNT, YENEEA. The variable domain in full, with the rest retrieved from reference TRBV11-3 and TRBJ1-6, is EAGVVQSPRYKIIEKKQPVAFWCNPISGHNTLYWYLQNLGQGPELLIRYENEEAVDDSQLPKDRFSAERLKGVDSTLKIQPAELGDSAVYLCARSSKWSYNSPLHFGNGTRLTVT.

This clonotype was counted at least ten times. V usage is TRBV2 and J usage is TRBJ2-6; D ambiguous. Germline assignment: CDR1 SNHLY and CDR2 FYNNEI. The CDR3 consists of 15 residues. Trimming cost V 3 bases and J 0 bases, with 6 bases left between them. Here the CDR3 DNA reads TGTGCCAGCAGTGATGCCTACTCTGGGGCCAACGTCCTGACTTTC. It is translated as CASSDAYSGANVLTF.

In regard to this clonotype: The limits of the CDR3 on the DNA are not certain, so only TCRdb's listed CDR3 is given. The chain is built from TRBV11-1 and TRBJ2-5; TRBD1 is the table's D call, not checked against the DNA. 14 amino acids form the CDR3, both terminal residues included. Germline V gene sequence: CDR1 SGHAT, CDR2 FQDESV (reference sequence). This chain's CDR3 is CASDWAGGTGTQCF.

The genes are TRBV7-8 and TRBJ2-2; 8 nucleotides agree with TRBD2. The V gene end was trimmed by 9 bases and the J gene end by 13 bases; junction bases not matched to a gene: 19. The CDR3 length is 15 residues. The germline V gene has CDR1 SGHVS and CDR2 FQNEAQ. The CDR3 nucleotides are TGTGCCAGTAGGAGGGCGGGAGGAGTCACCAGGGGGCTGTTTTTT. Encoded protein: CASRRAGGVTRGLFF.

Regarding this clonotype: An end of the junction differs from the germline gene, which may be a read error. The chain is built from TRBV5-1 and TRBJ2-7; D might be TRBD1 (6 bases). CDR1 is SGHRS, CDR2 YFSETQ, per germline. The CDR3 totals 16 residues. The CDR3 bases are TGCACCAGCAGCCTGGGACACAGAGATTCTCAATACGAACAGTACTTC. This sequence encodes CTSSLGHRDSQYEQYF.

In the case of this clonotype: A junction boundary mismatches the germline segment, possibly from a read error. The chain recombines TRBV4-1 with TRBJ2-3, with unresolved D. The CDR3 has 18 residues. Germline-derived CDR1 and CDR2 are MGHRA and YSYEKL. DNA of the CDR3: TGCGCCAGCAGCCAACTAGGCATAGCAGCTGAAGACTCAGATACACAGTATTTT. Its translation is CASSQLGIAAEDSDTQYF.

On this clonotype itself: This CDR3 fails to terminate in the conserved phenylalanine or tryptophan, so it likely reflects a read error. This chain links TRBV6-5 with TRBJ2-5, with 10 nucleotides matching TRBD1. This CDR3 comprises 13 residues. The germline gives CDR1 MNHEY, CDR2 SVGAGI. V was clipped by 6 bases and J by 10 bases; unmatched bases: 8. The CDR3 DNA reads TGTGCCAGCAGAACCGACAGGGGGCTGATCCAGTACCTC. Amino acids: CASRTDRGLIQYL.